This TCR beta chain was sequenced for a study of CD8 T cells in ankylosing spondylitis. V was pared by 0 bases and J by 4 bases, with 4 bases between. Germline CDR1 reads SGHDN; CDR2 reads FVKESK. This CDR3 comprises 13 residues. Many counts were recorded for this clonotype. TCRdb called the 5' RACE reads again in MiXCR, with one record for every CDR3 protein. The table lists about 190,000 distinct CDR3 sequences, roughly 13% of them singletons. The sequenced sample was blood, either unsorted or a sorted T cell fraction (not recorded which). This receptor was taken from a female donor with ankylosing spondylitis or in good health (not recorded which). The chain is built from TRBV14 and TRBJ2-1; D unresolved. Here the CDR3 reads CASSQELYNEQFF. Here the CDR3 DNA reads TGTGCCAGCAGCCAAGAGCTATACAATGAGCAGTTCTTC.